One sample yielded the 16 T cell receptor beta chains listed below, sequenced in a study of T cell responses to AZD1222 COVID-19 vaccine. TCRdb keeps only in-frame clones here, not all; method: immunoSEQ multiplex PCR. The sample has roughly 77,000 clones, 90% seen once. The sequences come from peripheral blood, collected on day 0 of AZD1222 vaccination. The source is an adult in good health.

The rearrangement uses TRBV7-3 and TRBJ1-3, with 7 bases that match TRBD1. Germline V lookup: CDR1 SGHTA, CDR2 FQGTGA. J lost 2 bases, V lost 5 bases, and 6 bases had no gene match. This CDR3 comprises 15 residues. CDR3 loop: CASSLSTGTGNTIYF. CDR3 in DNA: TGTGCCAGCAGCCTCTCGACAGGGACTGGAAACACCATATATTTT. The full variable domain, completed using reference TRBV7-3 and TRBJ1-3, is GAGVSQTPSNKVTEKGKYVELRCDPISGHTALYWYRQSLGQGPEFLIYFQGTGAADDSGLPNDRFFAVRPEGSVSTLKIQRTERGDSAVYLCASSLSTGTGNTIYFGEGSWLTVV.

The chain couples TRBV25-1 to TRBJ2-1; D unresolved. Trimming left V 3 bases short and J 6 bases short, with 15 bases between. The CDR3 runs 15 residues. CDR1 is MGHDK, CDR2 SYGVNS, per germline. The CDR3 DNA reads as TGTGCCAGCAGTGAGCCGGGCTACGGCCCCAATGAGCAGTTCTTC. Translation: CASSEPGYGPNEQFF.

This clone was observed once. V gene TRBV6-5 combines with J gene TRBJ2-6; 9 bases agree with TRBD1. V lost 6 bases to trimming and J lost 0 bases; unmatched junction nucleotides: 0. The CDR3 runs to 15 residues. The germline V gene encodes CDR1 MNHEY and CDR2 SVGAGI. The CDR3 sequence: CASRTGGSGANVLTF. The CDR3 region has the DNA TGTGCCAGCAGGACAGGGGGCTCTGGGGCCAACGTCCTGACTTTC.

DNA for the CDR3: TGTGCCAGCAGTTTAGAGAGGGGGGATCAGCCCCAGCATTTT. Amino acid sequence: CASSLERGDQPQHF. The V gene is TRBV27, the J gene TRBJ1-5; D perhaps matches TRBD1 (6 bases). With 2 bases removed from V and 5 bases from J, the gap between germline ends came to 10 bases. The CDR3 is made up of 14 amino acids. In germline, CDR1 is MNHEY, CDR2 SMNVEV (reference sequence).

The CDR3 is CASSPVSGRSYEQYF. The CDR3 nucleotides are TGTGCCAGCAGTCCAGTTTCGGGGCGATCCTACGAGCAGTACTTC. The chain is built from TRBV6-5 and TRBJ2-7, with D possibly called TRBD1 or TRBD2 (5 bases each). V was clipped by 5 bases and J by 1 base, with 15 bases between them. The germline V gene has CDR1 MNHEY and CDR2 SVGAGI. The length of the CDR3 is 15 residues.

The chain combines TRBV28 with TRBJ1-1; no reliable D call. CDR1 is MDHEN, CDR2 SYDVKM, per germline. This CDR3 has 13 amino acids. V gave up 6 bases and J gave up 4 bases, with 12 bases separating them. The chain's CDR3 is CASSPPKGTEAFF. In DNA form, the CDR3 reads TGTGCCAGCAGCCCCCCAAAGGGCACTGAAGCTTTCTTT.

CDR3 sequence (DNA): TGTGCCATCAGGCCGAGACAGGGGTTAAAGGGAAACACCATATATTTT. Its translation: CAIRPRQGLKGNTIYF. The gene calls are TRBV10-3 and TRBJ1-3, with 8 bases fitting TRBD1. This CDR3 region has 16 residues. V lost 6 bases, J lost 4 bases, and 11 bases stayed unmatched. Per the germline V gene, CDR1 is ENHRY and CDR2 is SYGVKD.

The chain couples TRBV6-5 to TRBJ2-7; 7 bases fit TRBD2. Germline V CDR1 and CDR2: MNHEY, SVGAGI. J gave up 0 bases and V 8 bases, and 7 bases lay outside the gene matches. The CDR3 has 14 residues. The CDR3 sequence: CASWGGRSSYEQYF. As DNA, the CDR3 is TGTGCCAGCTGGGGGGGAAGGAGCTCCTACGAGCAGTACTTC.

The chain is built from TRBV28 and TRBJ1-1, with 9 positions matching TRBD1. This CDR3 spans 13 amino acids. Germline CDR1 reads MDHEN; CDR2 reads SYDVKM. Trimming took 5 bases from V and 7 from J; bases not matched to a gene: 5. For the CDR3, the DNA is TGTGCCAGCAGTACCGGACAGGGGAGTGAAGCTTTCTTT. This codes for CASSTGQGSEAFF.

Of note for this clone: One end of the junction fails to match germline, which may point to a read error. The gene calls are TRBV6-5 and TRBJ1-1; D is uncertain. The length of the CDR3 is 14 residues. Per germline, CDR1 MNHEY and CDR2 SVGAGI. The CDR3 coding sequence is TGTGCTAGCACCCTAGACGGGGTGAACACTGAAGCTTTCTTT. Residues: CASTLDGVNTEAFF.

V is TRBV10-3 and J is TRBJ1-1; D uncertain. Germline assignment: CDR1 ENHRY and CDR2 SYGVKD. CDR3 length: 13 residues. V lost 3 bases, J lost 0 bases, and 5 bases lay in between. CDR3 residues: CAISDRVNTEAFF. CDR3 nucleotide sequence: TGTGCCATCAGTGACCGGGTGAACACTGAAGCTTTCTTT.

CDR3 DNA sequence: TGTGCCAGCTCGGTGACAGGGGCGAACACTGAAGCTTTCTTT. Translation: CASSVTGANTEAFF. The chain recombines TRBV18 with TRBJ1-1; 8 nucleotides match TRBD1. Germline CDR1 and CDR2: KGHSH and LQKENI. This CDR3 region has 14 residues. The junction had 4 bases not matched to a gene; V was cut back by 6 bases and J by 1 base. Complete variable domain (other parts from reference TRBV18 and TRBJ1-1): NAGVMQNPRHLVRRRGQEARLRCSPMKGHSHVYWYRQLPEEGLKFMVYLQKENIIDESGMPKERFSAEFPKEGPSILRIQQVVRGDSAAYFCASSVTGANTEAFFGQGTRLTVV.

V gene TRBV19 combines with J gene TRBJ1-2; 7 bases line up with TRBD1. CDR1 is LNHDA and CDR2 is SQIVND in the germline V gene (reference sequence). After removal of 6 bases from V and 7 bases from J, the junction contained 8 bases not matched to a gene. CDR3 length equals 13 residues. The chain's CDR3 is CASRPTGDGGYTF. Written as DNA, the CDR3 is TGTGCCAGTAGACCAACAGGGGACGGTGGCTACACCTTC.

The genes are TRBV5-1 and TRBJ1-2, with 9 bases aligning to TRBD1. Germline V gene lookup returns CDR1 SGHRS and CDR2 YFSETQ. This CDR3 region has 16 residues. J lost 4 bases, V lost 3 bases, and 10 bases had no gene match. The CDR3 bases are TGCGCCAGCAGCTGGACCCTGAGGACAGGGGCCTATGGCTACACCTTC. It specifies CASSWTLRTGAYGYTF.

The rearrangement joins TRBV5-4 to TRBJ1-4, with D tentatively TRBD1 (6 bases). Germline V CDR1 and CDR2: SGHNT, YYREEE (reference sequence). The CDR3 loop spans 14 amino acids. Trimming took off 4 bases at V and 2 bases at J, with 9 bases between the two ends. CDR3 DNA: TGTGCCAGCAGCAGGGGGGGTACTAATGAAAAACTGTTTTTT. It translates to CASSRGGTNEKLFF.

The J gene is TRBJ1-5, the V gene TRBV2, with a weak D call TRBD1 (5 bases). The CDR3 has 14 residues. Trimming took off 5 bases at V and 3 bases at J, with 11 bases between the two ends. CDR1 and CDR2 from the germline V gene are SNHLY and FYNNEI. The DNA of the CDR3 is TGTGCCAGCAGTTTCCAGGGTGACAATCAGCCCCAGCATTTT. The encoded protein is CASSFQGDNQPQHF.